This is a list of T cell receptor beta chains from one sample in a study of EBV T-cell therapy then PD-1 blockade in nasopharyngeal carcinoma. Their antigens remain unidentified. Clones were read by immunoSEQ multiplex PCR, and TCRdb kept only the in-frame ones, dropping some. The repertoire holds 15,000 or so clones, about 85% seen once, with 25% to 40% in the top ten. Sequencing was performed on CD8+ T cells from blood, taken around day 99 from a patient whose treatment included autologous EBV-specific T cells and nivolumab. These TCRs come from a middle-aged man with nasopharyngeal carcinoma. Each CDR3 is given without its conserved first and last residue. The D gene is left open where the match is weak.

>TRBJ2-7|TRBV12-3/TRBV12-4|NA
ASSLSGEQY
>TRBJ2-2|TRBV9|NA
ASSVVTGELF
>TRBJ2-2|TRBV30|NA
AWGGGAGTGELF
>TRBJ2-3|TRBV6-2/TRBV6-3|TRBD2
ASSYASGGADTQY
>TRBJ2-2|TRBV27|NA
ASLTTYRDRSEGGPNTGELF
>TRBJ1-3|TRBV7-9|NA
ASSYSQAPGNTIY
>TRBJ2-7|TRBV5-1|TRBD2
ASSPRLAGLQY
>TRBJ1-2|TRBV9|TRBD1
ASRAGTAHGYT
>TRBJ1-2|TRBV15|NA
ATSRGRKSPYGYT
>TRBJ2-1|TRBV10-3|NA
AISELEGEQF
>TRBJ2-7|TRBV6-5|TRBD1
ASSYSTGVYEQY
>TRBJ2-7|TRBV7-9|NA
ASSSPGTARSYEQY
>TRBJ2-3|TRBV6-2/TRBV6-3|NA
ASSYSATSDTQY
>TRBJ1-4|TRBV7-2|TRBD1
ASSLVTGQDERLF
>TRBJ1-1|TRBV5-4|NA
ASKGGAVNTEAF
>TRBJ1-6|TRBV7-9|NA
ASSPGVSPLH
>TRBJ1-4|TRBV5-5|NA
ASSLVGEKLF
>TRBJ1-2|TRBV6-5|TRBD1
ASSYSEGGQPGYT
>TRBJ1-3|TRBV21-1|NA
ASSNPSGDSGNTIY
>TRBJ2-5|TRBV5-8|NA
ASSLWGWETQY
>TRBJ1-3|TRBV3-1/TRBV3-2|NA
ASSQDDGSGNTIY
>TRBJ1-6|TRBV6-2/TRBV6-3|TRBD1
ASSHETGVDGLMDNSPLH
>TRBJ1-4|TRBV13|NA
ASSPLERSNEKLF
>TRBJ2-5|TRBV5-6|NA
ASSLGLNPRTQY
>TRBJ1-6|TRBV6-1|TRBD1
ASSEMAGGESPLH
>TRBJ1-2|TRBV9|TRBD1
ASSAGGGYT
>TRBJ1-4|TRBV27|NA
ASSPGPLPGSEKLF
>TRBJ1-1|TRBV9|NA
ASSEGATRAF
>TRBJ1-2|TRBV6-5|TRBD1
ASSLYTGTGYGYT
>TRBJ2-1|TRBV4-3|NA
ASSQERGYSNEQF
>TRBJ1-1|TRBV4-3|NA
ASSQAGYTEAF
>TRBJ1-6|TRBV28|NA
ASSLGLSSPLH
>TRBJ2-7|TRBV27|NA
ASSSRSYEQY
>TRBJ1-1|TRBV4-3|NA
ASSQAYYSGTEAF
>TRBJ1-1|TRBV19|NA
ASSIGTMEAF
>TRBJ2-7|TRBV28|NA
ASSLFGVSTASYYEQY
>TRBJ1-1|TRBV4-3|NA
ASSQDYGRTALLNTEAF
>TRBJ1-2|TRBV21-1|NA
ASSPKTVLGLGYT
>TRBJ2-5|TRBV19|NA
ASSIGTVFAQY
>TRBJ1-1|TRBV20-1|NA
SVPRGTEAF
>TRBJ1-5|TRBV9|TRBD1
PRRGGGAGGKYSNQPQH
>TRBJ2-3|TRBV5-1|NA
ASSLGQSTDTQY
>TRBJ2-7|TRBV15|TRBD2
ATGEGYYEQY
>TRBJ2-3|TRBV6-1|TRBD2
ASSGAGGGADTQY
>TRBJ1-2|TRBV12-3/TRBV12-4|NA
ASSLPSKIGYT
>TRBJ1-1|TRBV5-4|NA
ASSFSTEAF
>TRBJ1-6|TRBV25-1|TRBD1
ASSEGQGNSPLH
>TRBJ2-4|TRBV7-9|NA
ASSLALRGEAKNIQY
>TRBJ2-3|TRBV6-2/TRBV6-3|NA
ASSYPPDTQY
>TRBJ2-3|TRBV27|NA
ASSMTCFRCTDTQY